A single sample is the source of the 27 T cell receptor beta chains below, sequenced in a study of blood T cell repertoires in COVID-19. Assay used: immunoSEQ multiplex PCR; TCRdb lists only in-frame clones, some missing. The sample lists around 180,000 clones; 85% to 90% were seen once. Sequencing input: PBMCs or T cells enriched from blood (not recorded which). These receptor sequences come from a woman aged 40-49 years with acute COVID-19.

The chain carries TRBV19 and TRBJ2-1; 7 nucleotides match TRBD1. Germline values: CDR1 LNHDA, CDR2 SQIVND (reference sequence). The trim removed 5 bases at V and 6 bases at J, leaving 4 bases unmatched. CDR3 length: 13 amino acids. CDR3 nucleotides: TGTGCCAGTAGTGAGGGACAGATCAATGAGCAGTTCTTC. This codes for CASSEGQINEQFF. Full variable domain (outside the CDR3, taken from reference TRBV19 and TRBJ2-1): DGGITQSPKYLFRKEGQNVTLSCEQNLNHDAMYWYRQDPGQGLRLIYYSQIVNDFQKGDIAEGYSVSREKKESFPLTVTSAQKNPTAFYLCASSEGQINEQFFGPGTRLTVL.

The gene calls are TRBV6-6 and TRBJ1-1; the D is unclear. The V end lost 1 base, the J end lost 3 bases, and 6 bases lay between the germline ends. Germline V gene sequence: CDR1 MNHNY, CDR2 SVGAGI (reference sequence). The CDR3 consists of 13 residues. Here the CDR3 DNA reads TGTGCCAGCAGTTACTACCGGGACACTGAAGCTTTCTTT. This encodes CASSYYRDTEAFF.

The V gene is TRBV7-9, the J gene TRBJ2-1; 7 bases agree with TRBD2. Per the germline V gene, CDR1 is SEHNR and CDR2 is FQNEAQ (reference sequence). This CDR3 region has 14 residues. The V segment lost 2 bases and the J segment 5 bases; nucleotides outside the gene matches: 3. CDR3 sequence reads: CASSLKREHNEQFF. CDR3 DNA: TGTGCCAGCAGCTTAAAGCGGGAACACAATGAGCAGTTCTTC. Filled out from reference TRBV7-9 and TRBJ2-1, the complete variable domain reads DTGVSQNPRHKITKRGQNVTFRCDPISEHNRLYWYRQTLGQGPEFLTYFQNEAQLEKSRLLSDRFSAERPKGSFSTLEIQRTEQGDSAMYLCASSLKREHNEQFFGPGTRLTVL.

CDR3 amino acids: CASSQQGAGNTGELFF. The CDR3 nucleotides are TGCGCCAGCAGCCAACAGGGGGCCGGGAACACCGGGGAGCTGTTTTTT. The gene calls are TRBV5-1 and TRBJ2-2, with 9 bases matching TRBD1. CDR3 size: 16 residues. J gave up 1 base and V 4 bases, and 5 bases lay outside the gene matches. Per germline, CDR1 SGHRS and CDR2 YFSETQ.

This clone was seen more than once but under ten times. This chain connects TRBV2 to TRBJ2-7, with D uncertain. The CDR3 length is 13 residues. Looked up from germline, CDR1 is SNHLY and CDR2 is FYNNEI. Trimming stripped 3 bases from V and 5 bases from J, with 11 bases between. This CDR3 reads CASSEASSDEQYF. The CDR3 nucleotides read TGTGCCAGCAGTGAGGCTAGTTCGGACGAGCAGTACTTC.

The J gene is TRBJ2-1, the V gene TRBV5-8; 7 bases are shared with TRBD2. CDR3 length: 14 amino acids. CDR1 is SGHTS, CDR2 YDEGEE, per germline. The V and J ends lost 3 bases and 2 bases, in that order; junction bases with no gene match: 2. CDR3 nucleotides: TGTGCCAGCAGCTGGGGGGGACCCTACAATGAGCAGTTCTTC. Translated: CASSWGGPYNEQFF.

This clone turned up a few times. The V and J genes are TRBV30 and TRBJ1-6, with TRBD1 as a possible D gene (6 bases). Germline V lookup: CDR1 GTSNPN, CDR2 SVGIG (reference sequence). Trimming removed 7 bases at V and 4 bases at J, with 11 bases between. This CDR3 is 13 amino acids long. The CDR3 reads CAFSGTYNSPLHF. DNA for the CDR3: TGTGCCTTCTCCGGGACATATAATTCACCCCTCCACTTT. Complete variable domain (other parts from reference TRBV30 and TRBJ1-6): SQTIHQWPATLVQPVGSPLSLECTVEGTSNPNLYWYRQAAGRGLQLLFYSVGIGQISSEVPQNLSASRPQDRQFILSSKKLLLSDSGFYLCAFSGTYNSPLHFGNGTRLTVT.

This sequence joins TRBV21-1 and TRBJ2-5; the table's D gene call, TRBD2, was not cross checked with the DNA. TRBV21-1 is shown as a pseudogene. This CDR3 comprises 14 residues. CDR3 sequence (DNA): TGTGCCAGCAGCACCAGAGGAGGGGTGAAGACCCAGTACTTC. Its protein product is CASSTRGGVKTQYF.

The V and J genes are TRBV6-2 or TRBV6-3 and TRBJ2-2; D is unresolved. Trimming cost V 5 bases and J 4 bases, with 14 bases left between them. Looked up from germline, CDR1 is MNHEY and CDR2 is SVGEGT. The CDR3 is 15 residues long. The DNA of the CDR3 is TGTGCCAGCAGTCCGGCGGAGCGAGGCACCGGGGAGCTGTTTTTT. Its translation is CASSPAERGTGELFF.

V is TRBV19 and J is TRBJ1-2; 9 bases match TRBD1. The CDR3 is 15 amino acids. Unmatched junction bases numbered 7, after V lost 5 bases and J lost 3 bases. Germline-derived CDR1 and CDR2 are LNHDA and SQIVND (reference sequence). The CDR3 coding sequence is TGTGCCAGTAGTCCTCGGGACAGGGCCCACTATGGCTACACCTTC. It yields the protein CASSPRDRAHYGYTF.

This clone was picked up one time. This chain joins TRBV4-3 and TRBJ2-1; D uncertain. Per the germline V gene, CDR1 is LGHNA and CDR2 is YSLEER. Trimming stripped 0 bases from V and 7 bases from J, with 13 bases between. This CDR3 spans 15 amino acids. The CDR3 is CASSQEIVLANEQFF. In DNA, the CDR3 is TGCGCCAGCAGCCAAGAAATCGTTCTTGCGAATGAGCAGTTCTTC.

This chain joins TRBV7-9 and TRBJ2-5; a weak D match, TRBD2 (6 bases). V was pared by 4 bases and J by 3 bases, with 21 bases between. The CDR3 has 17 amino acids. Germline V lookup: CDR1 SEHNR, CDR2 FQNEAQ (reference sequence). DNA for the CDR3: TGTGCCAGCAGCTATTTCTCCGGGGGTGGACTGAAAGAGACCCAGTACTTC. Translation gives CASSYFSGGGLKETQYF.

Of note for this clone: The same CDR3 arises from other DNA sequences in this sample as well. In nucleotides, the CDR3 is TGTGCCAGCAGCGTAAGCGGGAGCTACAATGAGCAGTTCTTC. It yields the protein CASSVSGSYNEQFF. J is TRBJ2-1 and V is TRBV9; 8 bases fit TRBD2. The germline gives CDR1 SGDLS, CDR2 YYNGEE. The CDR3 is made up of 14 amino acids. With 1 base clipped from V and 3 bases from J, the junction kept 0 bases outside the gene matches. Supplemented by reference TRBV9 and TRBJ2-1, the full variable domain reads DSGVTQTPKHLITATGQRVTLRCSPRSGDLSVYWYQQSLDQGLQFLIQYYNGEERAKGNILERFSAQQFPDLHSELNLSSLELGDSALYFCASSVSGSYNEQFFGPGTRLTVL.

CDR3 region: CASRALAGGLQETQYF. As DNA, the CDR3 is TGTGCCAGCAGGGCACTAGCGGGGGGGCTCCAAGAGACCCAGTACTTC. The V gene is TRBV2, the J gene TRBJ2-5; 13 bases fit TRBD2. The CDR3 is 16 amino acids. Germline V gene lookup returns CDR1 SNHLY and CDR2 FYNNEI. Trimming at V came to 6 bases and at J to 1 base, leaving 5 bases not matched to a gene.

CDR3 loop: CASGLAPGGNEKLFF. The CDR3 coding sequence is TGTGCTAGTGGTTTGGCACCCGGGGGTAATGAAAAACTGTTTTTT. The V gene is TRBV12-5, the J gene TRBJ1-4; D possibly corresponds to TRBD1 (5 bases). CDR1 LGHNT and CDR2 FRNRAP come from the germline V gene. This CDR3 is built from 15 residues. Between the trimmed V and J ends, which lost 1 base and 4 bases, there was a span of 10 bases.

The rearrangement links TRBV30 to TRBJ1-1; 9 bases map to TRBD1. Germline V gives CDR1 GTSNPN, CDR2 SVGIG (reference sequence). CDR3 size: 14 residues. J was trimmed by 5 bases and V by 4 bases; bases with no gene match: 8. The CDR3 reads CAWTGQGRQTEAFF. The DNA for the CDR3 is TGTGCCTGGACCGGACAGGGGAGGCAAACTGAAGCTTTCTTT.

On this clone: At the DNA level, this CDR3 is encoded by other sequences in the same sample as well. The chain is built from TRBV19 and TRBJ2-5; D is perhaps TRBD2 (6 bases). The CDR3 totals 13 residues. V lost 5 bases, J lost 0 bases, and 7 bases lay in between. CDR1 and CDR2 (germline): LNHDA, SQIVND (reference sequence). CDR3 nucleotides: TGTGCCAGTAGTTGGGGGGACCAAGAGACCCAGTACTTC. This codes for CASSWGDQETQYF.

This CDR3 reads CASSQAGTNTGELFF. The CDR3 coding sequence is TGTGCCAGCAGCCAAGCAGGGACGAACACCGGGGAGCTGTTTTTT. The chain couples TRBV3-1 (or the pseudogene TRBV3-2) to TRBJ2-2, with D maybe TRBD1 (5 bases). V lost 1 base to trimming and J lost 0 bases, with 6 bases between them. Germline loops: CDR1 LGHDT, CDR2 YNNKEL (reference sequence). The CDR3 has 15 residues.

This chain uses TRBV7-9 with TRBJ1-4; D uncertain. CDR3 length equals 15 residues. Looked up from germline, CDR1 is SEHNR and CDR2 is FQNEAQ (reference sequence). Trimming cost V 5 bases and J 11 bases, with 21 bases left between them. The CDR3 DNA is TGTGCCAGCAGCGTAATGGCGACTGAGCCTGAGAAACTGTTTTTT. Translation gives CASSVMATEPEKLFF.

This chain links TRBV4-2 with TRBJ2-3; D is undetermined. Trimming took 2 bases from V and 4 from J, leaving 13 bases between them. The CDR3 sequence is 15 residues long. In germline, CDR1 is LGHNA, CDR2 YNFKEQ. CDR3 sequence (DNA): TGTGCCAGCAGCCAAACTACCTTAGCTGCAGATACGCAGTATTTT. It encodes CASSQTTLAADTQYF.

This clone has only one observation. V and J are TRBV28 and TRBJ2-7; the D is unclear. Germline loops: CDR1 MDHEN, CDR2 SYDVKM. The CDR3 sequence is 13 residues long. V was clipped by 3 bases and J by 2 bases, with 8 bases between them. The CDR3 bases are TGTGCCAGCAGTTTCCGTGGCACCTACGAGCAGTACTTC. Its protein product is CASSFRGTYEQYF.

The rearrangement uses TRBV7-2 and TRBJ2-7; D not certain. V was shortened by 5 bases and J by 6 bases, with 20 bases between the two germline ends. The CDR3 loop spans 15 amino acids. Germline loops: CDR1 SGHTA, CDR2 FQGNSA. This chain's CDR3 is CASSTDTTAGREQYF. Here the CDR3 DNA reads TGTGCCAGCAGCACCGACACCACTGCCGGTCGCGAGCAGTACTTC.

This clone was observed a few times. J is TRBJ1-5 and V is TRBV5-5; TRBD1 is a possible D gene (6 bases). V was cut by 4 bases and J by 3 bases, with 11 bases left in between. The CDR3 covers 14 residues. Looked up from germline, CDR1 is SGHKS and CDR2 is YYEKEE (reference sequence). DNA for the CDR3: TGTGCCAGCAGCCGCGAGGGGGTCAATCAGCCCCAGCATTTT. Residues: CASSREGVNQPQHF.

The J gene is TRBJ1-1, the V gene TRBV6-5, with TRBD1 identical over 9 bases. Germline trimming cut 6 bases from V and 6 bases from J; bases unmatched to any gene: 2. Per the germline V gene, CDR1 is MNHEY and CDR2 is SVGAGI. This CDR3 is built from 12 residues. CDR3 coding DNA: TGTGCCAGCAGAGGGACAGGGTCTGAAGCTTTCTTT. Translating gives CASRGTGSEAFF.

V is TRBV3-1 (or the pseudogene TRBV3-2) and J is TRBJ2-3; TRBD2 is a possible D gene (5 bases). CDR1 and CDR2 (germline): LGHDT, YNNKEL (reference sequence). V was pared by 5 bases and J by 1 base, with 19 bases between. The CDR3 runs 17 residues. CDR3 region: CASSGRSGLAGTDTQYF. The CDR3 DNA is TGTGCCAGCAGCGGCCGGTCCGGGCTAGCCGGCACAGATACGCAGTATTTT.

This chain links TRBV19 with TRBJ2-3; D possibly corresponds to TRBD1 (5 bases). CDR1 is LNHDA and CDR2 is SQIVND in the germline V gene (reference sequence). CDR3 length equals 13 residues. With 5 bases removed from V and 1 base from J, the gap between germline ends came to 7 bases. The CDR3 DNA is TGTGCCAGTAGTCCACAGGGCACAGATACGCAGTATTTT. Encoded protein: CASSPQGTDTQYF.

Points on this clone: No DNA is shown, since the ends of the CDR3 on it are uncertain; the CDR3 is the one TCRdb lists. The CDR3 sequence is CASSFGTGASYEQYF. V is TRBV12-1 and J is TRBJ2-7; the D call TRBD1 from the table was never checked on the DNA. TRBV12-1 is an annotated pseudogene. From its first to its last residue, the CDR3 has 15 amino acids.